Sequencing of this T cell receptor (beta chain) was carried out in a study of cytomegalovirus exposure and HLA in healthy donors. Of note for this clone: Its antigen is unidentified.

This table comes from immunoSEQ multiplex PCR, and its TCRdb copy is limited to in-frame clones, with some not included. This table has about 120,000 clones, about 91% appearing once. Notes on the study in general: Researchers catalogued roughly 170 TCR beta chains as cytomegalovirus-associated. According to a subsequent analysis, TCR clusters from the first cohort were inclined to appear together in the 120 or so validation repertoires. Rare TCR sequences predominated, though certain public TCRs were found in many donors. Specificity for CMV antigens was confirmed in vitro for a few of the CMV-associated chains.

The TCR comes from a young man in good health and CMV-seronegative. The sequenced sample was PBMCs.

Written as DNA, the CDR3 is TGTGCCAGCTCACCACCCGAAGAGACCCAGTACTTC. Translated, it gives CASSPPEETQYF. The genes are TRBV18 and TRBJ2-5; no clear D gene. The ends were cut back, 0 bases at V and 3 bases at J, with 2 bases in the middle. The length of the CDR3 is 12 residues. CDR1 and CDR2 from the germline V gene are KGHSH and LQKENI.